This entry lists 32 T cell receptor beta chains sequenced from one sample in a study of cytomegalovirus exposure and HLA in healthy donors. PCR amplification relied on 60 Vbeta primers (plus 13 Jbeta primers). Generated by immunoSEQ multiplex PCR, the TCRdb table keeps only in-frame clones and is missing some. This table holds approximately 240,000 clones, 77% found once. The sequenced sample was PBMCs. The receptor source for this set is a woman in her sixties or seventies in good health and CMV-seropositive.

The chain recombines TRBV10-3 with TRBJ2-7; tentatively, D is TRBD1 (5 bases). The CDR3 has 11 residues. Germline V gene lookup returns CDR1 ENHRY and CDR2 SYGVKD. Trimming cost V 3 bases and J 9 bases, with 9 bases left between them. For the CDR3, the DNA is TGTGCCATCAGTGAAGGCCAGGGGCAGTACTTC. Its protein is CAISEGQGQYF.

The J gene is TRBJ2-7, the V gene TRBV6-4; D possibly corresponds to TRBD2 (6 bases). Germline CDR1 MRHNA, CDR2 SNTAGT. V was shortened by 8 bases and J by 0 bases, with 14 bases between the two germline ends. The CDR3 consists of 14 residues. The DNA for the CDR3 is TGTGCCAGCCGCCCGGACGGGAGCTCCTACGAGCAGTACTTC. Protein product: CASRPDGSSYEQYF.

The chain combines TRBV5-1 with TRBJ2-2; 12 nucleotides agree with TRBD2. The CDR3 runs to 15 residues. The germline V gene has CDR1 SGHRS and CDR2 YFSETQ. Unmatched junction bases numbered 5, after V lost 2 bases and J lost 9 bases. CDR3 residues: CASSFASGRARELFF. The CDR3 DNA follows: TGCGCCAGCAGCTTTGCTAGCGGGAGGGCGAGGGAGCTGTTTTTT.

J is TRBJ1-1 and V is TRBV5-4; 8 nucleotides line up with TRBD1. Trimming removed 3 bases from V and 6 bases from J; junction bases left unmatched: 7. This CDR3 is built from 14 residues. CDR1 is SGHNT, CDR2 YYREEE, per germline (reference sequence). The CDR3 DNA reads TGTGCCAGCAGCTCTCCGGACAGGGTGGCTGAAGCTTTCTTT. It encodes CASSSPDRVAEAFF. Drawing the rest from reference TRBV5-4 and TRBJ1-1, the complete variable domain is ETGVTQSPTHLIKTRGQQVTLRCSSQSGHNTVSWYQQALGQGPQFIFQYYREEENGRGNFPPRFSGLQFPNYSSELNVNALELDDSALYLCASSSPDRVAEAFFGQGTRLTVV.

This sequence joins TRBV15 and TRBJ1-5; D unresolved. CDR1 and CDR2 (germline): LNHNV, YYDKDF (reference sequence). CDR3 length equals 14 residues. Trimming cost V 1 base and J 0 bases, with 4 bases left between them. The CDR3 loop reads CATSRGPSNQPQHF. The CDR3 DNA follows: TGTGCCACCAGCAGAGGGCCTAGCAATCAGCCCCAGCATTTT.

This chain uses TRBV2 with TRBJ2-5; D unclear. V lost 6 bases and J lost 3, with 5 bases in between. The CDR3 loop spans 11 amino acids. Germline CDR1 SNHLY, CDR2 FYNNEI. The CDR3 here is CASRSEETQYF. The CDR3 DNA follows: TGTGCCAGCAGGAGTGAAGAGACCCAGTACTTC.

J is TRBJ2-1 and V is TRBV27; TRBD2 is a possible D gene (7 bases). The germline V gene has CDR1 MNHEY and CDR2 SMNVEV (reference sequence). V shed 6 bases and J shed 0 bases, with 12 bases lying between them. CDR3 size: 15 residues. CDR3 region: CASRGGGSSYNEQFF. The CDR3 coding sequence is TGTGCCAGCAGAGGGGGGGGGAGCTCCTACAATGAGCAGTTCTTC.

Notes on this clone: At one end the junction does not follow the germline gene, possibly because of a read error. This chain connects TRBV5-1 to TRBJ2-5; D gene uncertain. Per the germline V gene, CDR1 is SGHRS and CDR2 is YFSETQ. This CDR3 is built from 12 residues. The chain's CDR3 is CASGLAGETQYF. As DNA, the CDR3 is TGCGCCAGCGGCTTGGCCGGGGAGACCCAGTACTTC.

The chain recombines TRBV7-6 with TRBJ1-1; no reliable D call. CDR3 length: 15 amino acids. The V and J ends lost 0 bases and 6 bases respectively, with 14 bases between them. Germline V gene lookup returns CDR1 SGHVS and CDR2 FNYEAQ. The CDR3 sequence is CASSLAEVGSAEAFF. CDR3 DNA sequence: TGTGCCAGCAGCTTAGCGGAGGTGGGTTCGGCTGAAGCTTTCTTT.

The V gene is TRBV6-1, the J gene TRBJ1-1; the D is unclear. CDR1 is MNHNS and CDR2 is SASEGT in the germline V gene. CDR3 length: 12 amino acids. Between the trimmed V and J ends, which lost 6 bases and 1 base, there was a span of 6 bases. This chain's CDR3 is CASSTANTEAFF. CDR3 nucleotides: TGTGCCAGCAGCACAGCGAACACTGAAGCTTTCTTT.

CDR3 residues: CASSPVMQINYGYTF. The CDR3 coding sequence is TGTGCCAGCTCACCAGTGATGCAGATTAACTATGGCTACACCTTC. The chain recombines TRBV18 with TRBJ1-2; no reliable D call. V was shortened by 2 bases and J by 1 base, with 11 bases between the two germline ends. This CDR3 is 15 amino acids long. The germline V gene has CDR1 KGHSH and CDR2 LQKENI.

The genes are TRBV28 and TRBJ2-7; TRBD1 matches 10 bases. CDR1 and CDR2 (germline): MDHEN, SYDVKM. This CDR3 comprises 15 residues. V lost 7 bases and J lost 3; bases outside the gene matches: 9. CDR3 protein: CASKQTGGNFYEQYF. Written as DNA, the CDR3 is TGTGCCAGCAAACAGACAGGGGGCAATTTCTACGAGCAGTACTTC.

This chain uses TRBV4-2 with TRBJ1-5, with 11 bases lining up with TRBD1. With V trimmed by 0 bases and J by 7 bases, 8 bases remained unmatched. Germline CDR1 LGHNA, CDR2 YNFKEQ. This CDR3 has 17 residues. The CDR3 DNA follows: TGTGCCAGCAGCCAAGATTGGACAGGGGGCCCAGGGCAGCCCCAGCATTTT. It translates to CASSQDWTGGPGQPQHF.

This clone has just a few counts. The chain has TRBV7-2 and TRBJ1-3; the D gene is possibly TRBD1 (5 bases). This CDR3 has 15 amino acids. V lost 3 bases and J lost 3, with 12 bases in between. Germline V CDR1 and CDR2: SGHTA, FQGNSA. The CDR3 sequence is CASSLGQGYGNTIYF. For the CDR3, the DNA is TGTGCCAGCAGCTTGGGGCAGGGATATGGAAACACCATATATTTT.

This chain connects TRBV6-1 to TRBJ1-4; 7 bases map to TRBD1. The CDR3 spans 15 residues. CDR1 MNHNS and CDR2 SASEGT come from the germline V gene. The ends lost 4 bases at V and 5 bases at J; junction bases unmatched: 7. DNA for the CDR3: TGTGCCAGCAGTGGCCCGACAGGGCTGAATGAAAAACTGTTTTTT. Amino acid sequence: CASSGPTGLNEKLFF.

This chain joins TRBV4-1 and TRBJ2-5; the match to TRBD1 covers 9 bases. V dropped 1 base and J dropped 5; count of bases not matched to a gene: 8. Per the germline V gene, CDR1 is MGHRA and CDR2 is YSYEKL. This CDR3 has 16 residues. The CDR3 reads CASSQGRQGGGETQYF. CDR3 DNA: TGCGCCAGCAGCCAAGGTCGACAGGGGGGTGGGGAGACCCAGTACTTC.

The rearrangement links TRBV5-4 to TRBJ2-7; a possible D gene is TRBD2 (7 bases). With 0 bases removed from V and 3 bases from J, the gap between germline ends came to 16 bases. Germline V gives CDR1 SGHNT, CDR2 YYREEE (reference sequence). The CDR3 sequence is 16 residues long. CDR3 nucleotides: TGTGCCAGCAGCTTGGTAGGGGGGGCCGGGGGCTACGAGCAGTACTTC. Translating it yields CASSLVGGAGGYEQYF.

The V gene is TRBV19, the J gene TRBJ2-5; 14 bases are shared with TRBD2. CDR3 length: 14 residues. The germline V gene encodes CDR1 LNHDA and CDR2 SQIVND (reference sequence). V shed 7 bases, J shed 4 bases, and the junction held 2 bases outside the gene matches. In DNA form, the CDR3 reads TGTGCCAGTACCGGGACTAGCGGGGGAGAGACCCAGTACTTC. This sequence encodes CASTGTSGGETQYF.

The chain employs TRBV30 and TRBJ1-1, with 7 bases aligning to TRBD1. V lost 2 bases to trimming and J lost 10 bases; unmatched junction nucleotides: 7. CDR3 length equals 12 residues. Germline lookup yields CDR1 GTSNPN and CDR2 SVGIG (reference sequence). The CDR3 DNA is TGTGCCTGGAGTCCCCAGACAGGGACAGCTTTCTTT. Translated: CAWSPQTGTAFF. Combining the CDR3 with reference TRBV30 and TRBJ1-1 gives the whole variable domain SQTIHQWPATLVQPVGSPLSLECTVEGTSNPNLYWYRQAAGRGLQLLFYSVGIGQISSEVPQNLSASRPQDRQFILSSKKLLLSDSGFYLCAWSPQTGTAFFGQGTRLTVV.

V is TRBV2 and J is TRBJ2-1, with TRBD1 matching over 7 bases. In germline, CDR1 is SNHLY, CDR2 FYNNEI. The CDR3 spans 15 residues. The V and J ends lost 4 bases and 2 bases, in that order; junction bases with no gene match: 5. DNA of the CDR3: TGTGCCAGCAGTGGCGAGACAGGGACCTACAATGAGCAGTTCTTC. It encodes CASSGETGTYNEQFF.

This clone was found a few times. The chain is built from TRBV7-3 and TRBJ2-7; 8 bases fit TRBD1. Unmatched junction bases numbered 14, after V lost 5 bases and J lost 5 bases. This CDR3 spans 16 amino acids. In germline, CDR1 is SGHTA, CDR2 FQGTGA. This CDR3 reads CASSHTQVGQGDEQYF. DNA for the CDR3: TGTGCCAGCAGCCACACCCAGGTAGGACAGGGAGACGAGCAGTACTTC.

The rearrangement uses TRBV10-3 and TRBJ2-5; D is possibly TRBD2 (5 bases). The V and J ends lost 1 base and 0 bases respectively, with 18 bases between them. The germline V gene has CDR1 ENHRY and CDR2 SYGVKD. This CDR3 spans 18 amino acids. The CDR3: CAISEWSAGHNNQETQYF. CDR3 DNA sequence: TGTGCCATCAGTGAGTGGTCGGCGGGCCACAACAACCAAGAGACCCAGTACTTC.

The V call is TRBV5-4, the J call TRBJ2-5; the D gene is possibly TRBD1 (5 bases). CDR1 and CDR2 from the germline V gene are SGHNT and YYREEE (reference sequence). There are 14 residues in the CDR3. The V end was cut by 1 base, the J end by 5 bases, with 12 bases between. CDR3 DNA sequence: TGTGCCAGCAGCTTGCAAGGGGTGGGGGAGACCCAGTACTTC. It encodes CASSLQGVGETQYF.

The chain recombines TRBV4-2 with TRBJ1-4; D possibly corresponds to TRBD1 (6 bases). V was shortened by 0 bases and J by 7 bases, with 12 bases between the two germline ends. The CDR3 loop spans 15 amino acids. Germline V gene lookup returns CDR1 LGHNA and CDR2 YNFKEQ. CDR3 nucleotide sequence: TGTGCCAGCAGCCAAGAACCACAGGGCACTGAAAAACTGTTTTTT. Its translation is CASSQEPQGTEKLFF.

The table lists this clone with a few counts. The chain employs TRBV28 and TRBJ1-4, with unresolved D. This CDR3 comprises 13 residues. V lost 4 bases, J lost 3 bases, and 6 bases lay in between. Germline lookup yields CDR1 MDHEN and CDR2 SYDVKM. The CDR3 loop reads CASSSGANEKLFF. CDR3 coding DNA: TGTGCCAGCAGTTCGGGAGCTAATGAAAAACTGTTTTTT.

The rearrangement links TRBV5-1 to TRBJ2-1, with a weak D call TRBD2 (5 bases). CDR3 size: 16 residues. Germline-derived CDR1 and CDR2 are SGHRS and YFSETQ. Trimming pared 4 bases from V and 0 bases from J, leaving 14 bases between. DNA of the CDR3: TGCGCCAGCAGCCGGGATCTGGCAAGCTCCTACAATGAGCAGTTCTTC. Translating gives CASSRDLASSYNEQFF. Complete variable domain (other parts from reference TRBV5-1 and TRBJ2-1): KAGVTQTPRYLIKTRGQQVTLSCSPISGHRSVSWYQQTPGQGLQFLFEYFSETQRNKGNFPGRFSGRQFSNSRSEMNVSTLELGDSALYLCASSRDLASSYNEQFFGPGTRLTVL.

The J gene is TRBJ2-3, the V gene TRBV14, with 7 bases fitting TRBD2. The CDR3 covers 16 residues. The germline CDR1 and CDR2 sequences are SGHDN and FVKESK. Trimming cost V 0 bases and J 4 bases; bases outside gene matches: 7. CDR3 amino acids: CASSQDGGSSSDTQYF. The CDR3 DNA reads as TGTGCCAGCAGCCAAGATGGCGGGAGCAGCTCAGATACGCAGTATTTT.

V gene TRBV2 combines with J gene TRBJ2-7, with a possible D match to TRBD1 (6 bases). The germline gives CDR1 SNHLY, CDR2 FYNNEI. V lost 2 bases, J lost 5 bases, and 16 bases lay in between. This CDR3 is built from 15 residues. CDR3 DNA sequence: TGTGCCAGCAGTGAACTCCAGGGGCCTTCCCACGAGCAGTACTTC. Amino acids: CASSELQGPSHEQYF.

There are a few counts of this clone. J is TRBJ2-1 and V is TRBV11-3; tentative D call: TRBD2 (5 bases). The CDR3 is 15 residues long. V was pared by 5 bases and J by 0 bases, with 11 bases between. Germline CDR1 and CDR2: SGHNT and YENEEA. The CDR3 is CASSPTGSSYNEQFF. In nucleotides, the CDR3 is TGTGCCAGCAGCCCCACGGGGAGCTCCTACAATGAGCAGTTCTTC.

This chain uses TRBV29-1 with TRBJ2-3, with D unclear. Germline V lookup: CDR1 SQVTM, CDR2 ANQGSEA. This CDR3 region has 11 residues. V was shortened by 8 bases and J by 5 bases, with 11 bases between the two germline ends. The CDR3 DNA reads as TGCAGCCCCAAGAGTGGAGATACGCAGTATTTT. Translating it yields CSPKSGDTQYF.

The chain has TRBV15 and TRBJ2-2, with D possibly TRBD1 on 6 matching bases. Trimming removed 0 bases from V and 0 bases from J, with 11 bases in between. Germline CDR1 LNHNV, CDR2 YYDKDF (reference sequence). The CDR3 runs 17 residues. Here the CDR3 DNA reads TGTGCCACCAGCAGAGATCTTGCAGGGGCGAACACCGGGGAGCTGTTTTTT. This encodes CATSRDLAGANTGELFF.

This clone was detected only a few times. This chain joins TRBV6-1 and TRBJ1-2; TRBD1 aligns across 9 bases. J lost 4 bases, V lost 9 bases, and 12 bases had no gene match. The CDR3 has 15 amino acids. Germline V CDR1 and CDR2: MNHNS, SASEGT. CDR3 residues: CASLFLQGASYGYTF. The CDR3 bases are TGTGCCAGTTTATTCCTACAGGGGGCAAGCTATGGCTACACCTTC.